In this sample, the clone carrying this TCR beta chain turned up a few times. What it binds is not known. PCR used 60 Vbeta primers and 13 Jbeta primers. Some clones are missing from TCRdb's copy, which holds only in-frame ones; the method was immunoSEQ multiplex PCR. In the table there are 100,000 to 150,000 clones, roughly 70% of which are singletons. This sample was taken from a study of cytomegalovirus exposure and HLA in healthy donors. Findings and caveats of the study: Association of a missense DCLRE1C variant with TCR beta V- and J-gene trimming was reported in a later analysis.

Per germline, CDR1 SGDLS and CDR2 YYNGEE. The CDR3 spans 15 residues. Between the trimmed V and J ends, which lost 0 bases and 12 bases, there was a span of 18 bases. V gene TRBV9 combines with J gene TRBJ1-4; D remains ambiguous. The specimen sequenced was PBMCs. The sequence derives from a man between 40 and 49 years old in good health and CMV-seropositive. This CDR3 reads CASSVEANRRGELFF. The CDR3 nucleotides are TGTGCCAGCAGCGTAGAAGCGAACCGTCGGGGAGAACTGTTTTTT. Supplemented by reference TRBV9 and TRBJ1-4, the full variable domain reads DSGVTQTPKHLITATGQRVTLRCSPRSGDLSVYWYQQSLDQGLQFLIQYYNGEERAKGNILERFSAQQFPDLHSELNLSSLELGDSALYFCASSVEANRRGELFFGSGTQLSVL.